This T cell receptor (beta chain) was sequenced for a study of blood T cell repertoires in COVID-19. For the study at large: There were acute and convalescent COVID-19 samples, and they came from the United States, Italy and Spain. The cDNA or gDNA used as material had been derived from T cells, B-cell-depleted T cells, or PBMCs.

Per the original methods: Reference gene primer amplification in the assay estimated nucleated cell counts. Some clones are missing from TCRdb's copy, which holds only in-frame ones; the method was immunoSEQ multiplex PCR. V and J calls and clone size are copied from that table; D and trimming were computed from the DNA. The sample lists 180,000 or so clones; almost 85% were seen once. The sequencing input was peripheral blood. This clonotype was obtained from a man aged 40-49 years who had recovered from COVID-19.

CDR3 loop: CASSSASGVGETQYF. The CDR3 DNA is TGTGCCAGTAGTTCCGCTAGCGGGGTTGGAGAGACCCAGTACTTC. The chain links TRBV19 to TRBJ2-5; the match to TRBD2 covers 9 bases. V lost 5 bases and J lost 4; bases outside the gene matches: 8. Germline V gene data show CDR1 as LNHDA and CDR2 as SQIVND (reference sequence). The CDR3 extends over 15 amino acids.